A selection of T cell receptor beta chains follows, all from one sample in a study of technical replicates of blood from several donors. Clones were read by immunoSEQ multiplex PCR, and TCRdb kept only the in-frame ones, dropping some. The sample yields tens of thousands of clones, 95% to 98% seen once. Sequencing was performed on T cells isolated from PBMCs. The receptors were sampled from a human donor in good health. Both conserved end residues are part of each CDR3. D genes are given only for firm matches. Size is stated for part of the rows, as once, few or many counts, or as a class when the clone is expanded.

j_call | d_call | v_call | clone_size | cdr3_aa | cdr3_nt
TRBJ2-7 | . | TRBV29-1 | . | CSVAPDSYEQYF | TGCAGCGTTGCCCCGGACAGTTACGAGCAGTACTTC
TRBJ2-5 | . | TRBV10-3 | . | CAIRGAGSQGTRQETQYF | TGTGCCATCAGAGGCGCGGGATCTCAGGGTACCCGGCAAGAGACCCAGTACTTC
TRBJ1-4 | TRBD1 | TRBV7-9 | . | CASSLGQGNEKLFF | TGTGCCAGCAGCTTAGGACAGGGGAATGAAAAACTGTTTTTT
TRBJ2-3 | . | TRBV6-5 | . | CASGHTDTQYF | TGTGCCAGCGGCCACACAGATACGCAGTATTTT
TRBJ2-5 | TRBD2 | TRBV9 | . | CASNPPASGQETQYF | TGTGCCAGCAACCCTCCGGCTAGCGGACAAGAGACCCAGTACTTC
TRBJ2-1 | TRBD1 | TRBV27 | . | CASTPRAGQGKNEQFF | TGTGCCAGCACTCCCCGGGCGGGACAGGGGAAAAATGAGCAGTTCTTC
TRBJ2-1 | TRBD2 | TRBV2 | . | CASSEGLAYNEQFF | TGTGCCAGCAGTGAGGGACTAGCCTACAATGAGCAGTTCTTC
TRBJ2-3 | . | TRBV11-3 | . | CASSLGVYSTDTQYF | TGTGCCAGCAGCTTGGGAGTTTATTCCACAGATACGCAGTATTTT
TRBJ2-1 | . | TRBV14 | . | CASSKFRGSYNEQFF | TGTGCCAGCAGCAAGTTCAGGGGATCGTACAATGAGCAGTTCTTC
TRBJ2-3 | TRBD2 | TRBV30 | . | CAWSTRTSGFTDTQYF | TGTGCCTGGAGTACCAGGACTAGCGGCTTCACAGATACGCAGTATTTT
TRBJ2-7 | . | TRBV5-1 | . | CASSPVYRTDSYEQYF | TGCGCCAGCAGCCCGGTCTACAGGACAGACTCCTACGAGCAGTACTTC
TRBJ1-3 | . | TRBV27 | . | CASSFMRGGGNTIYF | TGTGCCAGCAGTTTCATGAGGGGAGGCGGAAACACCATATATTTT
TRBJ2-7 | TRBD1 | TRBV6-5 | . | CASTKPGQSYEQYF | TGTGCCAGCACCAAACCGGGACAGTCCTACGAGCAGTACTTC
TRBJ2-2 | TRBD1 | TRBV9 | once | CASSPRTGGAANTGELFF | TGTGCCAGCAGCCCACGGACAGGGGGCGCCGCGAACACCGGGGAGCTGTTTTTT
TRBJ1-1 | . | TRBV11-3 | . | CASSPNPGTEAFF | TGTGCCAGCAGCCCCAACCCGGGGACTGAAGCTTTCTTT
TRBJ1-1 | . | TRBV7-6 | . | CASSLEFGVEAFF | TGTGCCAGCAGCTTAGAGTTCGGGGTCGAAGCTTTCTTT
TRBJ2-7 | . | TRBV4-1 | . | CASSQGAVTAGEQYF | TGCGCCAGCAGCCAAGGGGCCGTCACGGCCGGCGAGCAGTACTTC
TRBJ1-1 | . | TRBV5-4 | . | CASSLQRSEAFF | TGTGCCAGCAGCTTACAGAGAAGCGAAGCTTTCTTT
TRBJ1-2 | . | TRBV29-1 | . | CSVYQGYYGYTF | TGCAGCGTTTATCAGGGGTACTATGGCTACACCTTC
TRBJ2-7 | TRBD1 | TRBV11-2 | . | CASSLDLAGGSYEQYF | TGTGCCAGCAGCTTAGATCTGGCAGGGGGTTCCTACGAGCAGTACTTC
TRBJ2-1 | . | TRBV25-1 | . | CASAGVPIYNEQFF | TGTGCCAGCGCCGGGGTTCCTATCTACAATGAGCAGTTCTTC
TRBJ1-1 | . | TRBV28 | . | CASSLRLVRNTEAFF | TGTGCCAGCAGTTTGAGGCTAGTGAGGAACACTGAAGCTTTCTTT
TRBJ2-7 | TRBD1 | TRBV5-4 | . | CASSDPHRDSTYEQYF | TGTGCCAGCAGCGACCCCCATCGGGACAGTACCTACGAGCAGTACTTC
TRBJ1-4 | . | TRBV5-1 | . | CASSQGQYATNEKLFF | TGCGCCAGCAGCCAAGGACAGTATGCAACTAATGAAAAACTGTTTTTT
TRBJ1-2 | TRBD1 | TRBV5-1 | . | CASSLGRMTGLGGYTF | TGCGCCAGCAGCTTAGGGAGGATGACAGGGCTGGGAGGCTACACCTTC
TRBJ1-1 | . | TRBV6-1 | . | CASSEGPLATLAFF | TGTGCCAGCAGTGAGGGGCCTCTAGCGACGCTAGCTTTCTTT
TRBJ2-3 | . | TRBV5-6 | . | CASSDSLRDTQYF | TGTGCCAGCAGCGACAGCCTTCGGGATACGCAGTATTTT
TRBJ2-3 | TRBD2 | TRBV9 | . | CASSGGLAGVGTDTQYF | TGTGCCAGCAGCGGGGGACTAGCGGGGGTTGGCACAGATACGCAGTATTTT
TRBJ2-5 | . | TRBV6-5 | . | CASSYGAVQETQYF | TGTGCCAGCAGTTACGGGGCGGTCCAAGAGACCCAGTACTTC
TRBJ1-2 | TRBD1 | TRBV11-2 | . | CASSQPGDREYYGYTF | TGTGCCAGCAGCCAGCCCGGGGACAGGGAATACTATGGCTACACCTTC
TRBJ2-1 | . | TRBV28 | . | CASSPLQASSYNEQFF | TGTGCCAGCAGTCCCCTACAGGCGAGCTCCTACAATGAGCAGTTCTTC
TRBJ2-7 | TRBD2 | TRBV27 | . | CASRRYPSGNPYEQYF | TGTGCCAGCAGGCGATACCCTAGCGGGAACCCCTACGAGCAGTACTTC
TRBJ2-3 | . | TRBV14 | . | CASSQAFF | TGTGCCAGCAGCCAAGCCTTTTTT
TRBJ1-1 | TRBD1 | TRBV18 | . | CASSPPGQPANTEAFF | TGTGCCAGCTCACCACCGGGACAGCCTGCCAACACTGAAGCTTTCTTT
TRBJ2-1 | TRBD2 | TRBV6-6 | . | CASGWASGRFYNEQFF | TGTGCCAGCGGTTGGGCTAGCGGGAGGTTCTACAATGAGCAGTTCTTC
TRBJ1-1 | . | TRBV29-1 | . | CSVAGTEAFF | TGCAGCGTTGCAGGGACAGAAGCTTTCTTT
TRBJ2-7 | . | TRBV5-8 | . | CASSLLRRERLLQYF | TGTGCCAGCAGCCTGTTACGTCGGGAGCGGCTCCTCCAGTACTTC
TRBJ2-7 | TRBD1 | TRBV5-1 | . | CASSRPGGQGTYEQYF | TGCGCCAGCAGCCGCCCCGGCGGACAGGGAACCTACGAGCAGTACTTC
TRBJ1-2 | TRBD1 | TRBV2 | . | CASSESSGGDSYGYTF | TGTGCCAGCAGTGAATCTTCAGGGGGCGATAGCTATGGCTACACCTTC
TRBJ1-5 | . | TRBV30 | . | CAWSVSRAGGSNQPQHF | TGTGCCTGGAGTGTTTCACGTGCTGGGGGGAGCAATCAGCCCCAGCATTTT